This TCR beta chain was recovered during a study of identical twins (dated by TCRdb to about 2016). With respect to the entire study: The study deep-sequenced TCR alpha and beta repertoires from monozygotic twins, unrelated adults of various ages and cord blood to test whether fetal clonotypes persist. To rule out contamination, the twin experiments were replicated at different times with different library preparation protocols.

The table lists this clonotype with a few counts. Its antigen is still unknown. The input lacks base qualities; no much larger clone sits a single base away. CDR1 and CDR2, looked up from the germline V gene (reference sequence), are LNHNV and YYDKDF. The CDR3, cysteine through phenylalanine, is 13 amino acids long. The retained sequence is limited to the CDR3, 39 bases, with the frame set at the first base. Trimming takes 4 bases from V and 0 bases from J, and the germline ends sit 6 bases apart. General study outcomes and caveats: Zero-insertion analyses could be partly confounded by invariant T cells such as MAIT and iNKT, though diverse VJ usage argued against such confounding for most clonotypes. Recombination models systematically underestimated out-of-frame TCR alpha sharing in monozygotic twins but agreed with sharing between unrelated individuals. Fewer insertions were carried by abundant cord blood beta clonotypes, a similar but weaker trend appeared in young adult naive repertoires, and no such trend appeared in memory repertoires. Because the same donors could not be followed over many years, conclusions were based on cross-sectional statistical analysis. A weaker excess of twin sharing was found in beta out-of-frame sequences because the signal-to-noise ratio was lowered by fewer shared sequences. Compared with coincidental sharing between unrelated individuals, out-of-frame TCR alpha sequences shared between twins had an excess of sequences with low generation probability.

All donors were healthy Caucasians. The twin cohort consisted of three pairs of female monozygotic twins, all aged about 18 to 30 years. Positive isolation kits from Invitrogen were used to isolate the CD4+ and CD8+ T cell populations. Receptor amplification or capture employed 5' RACE. Sequenced on an Illumina HiSeq 2000. Template switching introduced a universal primer binding site; the final cDNA contained a unique molecular identifier, enabling accurate counting of TCR cDNA molecules. Specific primers in the conserved constant-segment region were used to synthesize first-strand cDNA for the TCR alpha and beta chains. Each cDNA library was double barcoded, with a SMART-Mk sample barcode plus Illumina barcodes, to control for contamination. TruSeq adapter sequences along with Illumina sample barcodes were introduced in two successive PCR steps. TCR alpha and beta cDNA libraries were sequenced on the Illumina HiSeq platform with custom primers. As for the original processing: MiGEC was used to process raw reads and extract unique molecular identifiers, and MiXCR was used to find CDR3 positions. For each individual, recombination models were inferred using an EM algorithm with the repgenHMM and IGoR tools. The analysis of shared clonotypes was done with the tcR package in R, with sharing normalized by the product of cloneset sizes. Out-of-frame nonproductive sequences were analyzed to study raw recombination free of thymic and clonal selection effects. TCRdb handled the public reads itself, with Q25 trimming in fastp and clone calling in MiXCR, and kept productive beta chains. Rows merge per CDR3 protein into single entries with the most common DNA and genes. The V and J calls and clone size come from TCRdb's table, not from the authors' own analysis. The sample profile shows about 520,000 distinct CDR3 sequences; approximately 22% of them were found once. 0.91% of the sample goes to the ten largest clones.

The sample was also linked to a second study, of T cells expressing NK-cell markers. The second study reports: About 8 donors provided sorted CD3+CD56+NKG2C+, CD3+CD56+NKG2C- and CD3+CD56-NKG2C+ T-cell subsets, whose TCR beta-chain repertoires were profiled. Of the eight sequenced donors, seven were found to be HCMV-seropositive and one was found to be HCMV-seronegative. To restrict sorting to alphabetaTCR-expressing T cells, an anti-gammadeltaTCR antibody was added in several experiments. In six donors, the dominant CD3+CD56+NKG2C+ clonotypes were among the top 10 CD8+ clonotypes and accounted for about 1.0-7.5% of CD8+ T cells. Those dominant clonotypes were again the most abundant among CD3+CD56-NKG2C+ cells in several donors, at about 25-65%. Whether the expanded NKG2C-expressing T cell clones were specific for HCMV antigens was left unclear. Randomly selected healthy volunteers, three men and five women, were used as the eight sequenced donors. HCMV serostatus was determined by detecting HCMV-specific IgG in serum with a commercial ELISA kit. MIGEC was used to demultiplex reads and group reads by UMI, and MiTCR was used to assemble and quantify clonotypes. To exclude erroneous sequences, only TCR cDNA sequences supported by at least two reads were retained. The tcR package was used for downstream repertoire analysis, and clonotypes were matched between fractions using CDR3 nucleotide sequence together with V segment. Antigen specificity was annotated against VDJdb with VDJmatch, allowing one amino acid substitution in CDR3.

The source of this sequence is a woman between 18 and 29 years old in good health. Sequences were obtained from CD4+ T cells sorted from blood. The chain employs TRBV15 and TRBJ1-1; confidence is insufficient to name the D gene. CDR3 protein: CATSTALNTEAFF. In nucleotide form, the sequence is TGTGCCACCAGCACGGCCCTGAACACTGAAGCTTTCTTT. The entire variable domain, with the stretches around the CDR3 drawn from the reference TRBV15 and TRBJ1-1 proteins, is DAMVIQNPRYQVTQFGKPVTLSCSQTLNHNVMYWYQQKSSQAPKLLFHYYDKDFNNEADTPDNFQSRRPNTSFCFLDIRSPGLGDTAMYLCATSTALNTEAFFGQGTRLTVV.